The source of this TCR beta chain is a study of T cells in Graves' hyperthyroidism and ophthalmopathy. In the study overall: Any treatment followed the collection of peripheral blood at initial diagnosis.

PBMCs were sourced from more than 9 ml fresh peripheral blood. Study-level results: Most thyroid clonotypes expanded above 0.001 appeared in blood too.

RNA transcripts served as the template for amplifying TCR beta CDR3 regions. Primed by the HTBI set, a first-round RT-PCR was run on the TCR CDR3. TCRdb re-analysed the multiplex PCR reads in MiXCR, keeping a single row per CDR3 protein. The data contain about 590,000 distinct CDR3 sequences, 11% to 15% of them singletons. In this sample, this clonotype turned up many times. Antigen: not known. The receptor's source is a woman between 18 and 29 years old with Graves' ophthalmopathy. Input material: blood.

The DNA for the CDR3 is TGTGCCAGCAGTTCACCTACAGGGCATGGCTACACCTTC. As protein: CASSSPTGHGYTF. V and J are TRBV12-3 or TRBV12-4 and TRBJ1-2; a possible D gene is TRBD1 (6 bases). The length of the CDR3 is 13 residues. The V and J ends lost 4 bases and 6 bases respectively, with 12 bases between them.